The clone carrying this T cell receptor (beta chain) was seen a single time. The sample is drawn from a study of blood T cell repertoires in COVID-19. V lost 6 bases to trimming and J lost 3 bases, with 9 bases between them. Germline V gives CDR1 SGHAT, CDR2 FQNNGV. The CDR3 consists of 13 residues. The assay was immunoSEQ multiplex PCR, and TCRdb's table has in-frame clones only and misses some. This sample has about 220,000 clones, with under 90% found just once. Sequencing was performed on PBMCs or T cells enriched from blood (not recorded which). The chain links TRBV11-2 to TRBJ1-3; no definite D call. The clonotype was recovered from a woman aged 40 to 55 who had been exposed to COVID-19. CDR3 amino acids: CASRPSVGNTIYF. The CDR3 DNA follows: TGTGCCAGCAGACCGAGTGTTGGAAACACCATATATTTT.